This TCR beta chain was sequenced in a study of T cells in Graves' hyperthyroidism and ophthalmopathy. This clonotype was counted ten times or more. Its antigen is still unknown. Authors of the study amplified TCR beta CDR3 regions from RNA transcripts. The primer set for the first-round RT-PCR of the TCR CDR3 was HTBI. TCRdb processed the multiplex PCR reads anew with MiXCR; each CDR3 protein has one entry. Among about 350,000 distinct CDR3 sequences listed, roughly 13% were seen once. CDR1 and CDR2 (germline): MNHNS, SASEGT. The CDR3 runs to 13 residues. Between the trimmed V and J ends, which lost 6 bases and 9 bases, there was a span of 18 bases. Overall study findings and caveats: It was a median 6.5 months before onset that the model predicted ophthalmopathy. Stable hyperthyroidism and ophthalmopathy were separated using 13 V-J signatures. Most expanded thyroid clonotypes above 0.001 also appeared in blood.

V is TRBV6-1 and J is TRBJ2-7; D might be TRBD2 (6 bases). The sample comprised blood. The source is a woman in her 40s with Graves' ophthalmopathy. DNA for the CDR3: TGTGCCAGCAGCAACGGGCGGAACGGGGGGCAGTACTTC. Translating it yields CASSNGRNGGQYF.